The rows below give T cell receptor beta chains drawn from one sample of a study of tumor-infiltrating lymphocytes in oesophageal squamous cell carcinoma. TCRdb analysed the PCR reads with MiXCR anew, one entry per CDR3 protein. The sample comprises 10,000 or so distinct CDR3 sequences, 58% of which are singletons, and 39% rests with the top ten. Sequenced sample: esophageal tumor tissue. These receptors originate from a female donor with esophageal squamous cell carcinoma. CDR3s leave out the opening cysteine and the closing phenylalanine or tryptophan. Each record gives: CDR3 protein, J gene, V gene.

ASSFGIRGTRGDEQF . TRBV7-9
ASSLDSRGEQF TRBJ2-1 TRBV7-6
ASSRDRWTTSGSAETQY TRBJ2-5 TRBV28
ASSMMRTDTQY TRBJ2-3 TRBV19
ATSDPGAANEKLF TRBJ1-4 TRBV24-1
ASSVGGRVYEQF . TRBV5-6
ASSLSFSSGNEQF . TRBV7-3
ASQRVNEKLF TRBJ1-4 TRBV6-1
ASSSSGVPADTQY TRBJ2-3 TRBV7-3
ASFRRESYEQC TRBJ2-5 TRBV28
ASSRGHPQETQY . TRBV7-2
ASSMRQGTEQF . TRBV19
AISARLQETQY TRBJ2-5 TRBV10-3
ASSLSSGSSHNEQF TRBJ2-1 TRBV7-6
ASSLFPGTGDGYT TRBJ1-2 TRBV6-1
ASSSGQVADTQY TRBJ2-3 TRBV7-3
ASSGGTGVRGTQY TRBJ2-5 TRBV7-2
ASSFVENEQF TRBJ2-1 TRBV7-4
ASSVSVGETQY TRBJ2-5 TRBV2
ASSLAGGAYNEQF . TRBV7-3
ASSESGRVTEAF TRBJ1-1 TRBV10-1
ASSFTGSVGNEQF TRBJ2-1 TRBV12-3/TRBV12-4
ASSPGVGRRHQPQH TRBJ1-5 TRBV7-6
ASSDGRRLAGGWLDTQY TRBJ2-3 TRBV6-1
ASSSGSGDGYT . TRBV7-8
ASSASRQLQETQY . TRBV7-2
ASSGLAGGRDNEQY . TRBV3-1
ASSLSGQSTNTGELF TRBJ2-2 TRBV7-2
ASSSSLRLAETYNEQY TRBJ2-4 TRBV7-2
ATSDLAALGTQY . TRBV24-1
ASSITQGGETQY TRBJ2-5 TRBV7-6
ASRKTENNSPLH TRBJ1-6 TRBV11-3
ANSPTYSYEQY . TRBV7-8
APFRLAGDTGELF TRBJ2-2 TRBV10-3
ASSNDTNYGYT TRBJ1-2 TRBV7-3
ASSRVRETQY TRBJ2-5 TRBV7-2
ASSLVKTGANTEAF TRBJ1-1 TRBV7-2
ASSSGQGSPT TRBJ1-2 TRBV5-4
ASSRQGDQPQH TRBJ1-5 TRBV7-2
ASSLGHSINEKLF TRBJ1-4 TRBV28
ASSDFLRDSQETQY TRBJ2-5 TRBV6-1
ASHGGPGAYEQY TRBJ2-7 TRBV13
ASSAMSRAAQVTQY . TRBV6-6
ASSQVLAGPTGELY TRBJ2-3 TRBV4-1
ASGGGGAYYNEQF . TRBV7-2
ASSDRIIGEQY TRBJ2-7 TRBV6-1
ASSQNGPAGEQF . TRBV7-6
ASSPQDNEQF . TRBV7-6
ASSTPPRTGELTIEQF . TRBV27
ASSLGFGNTEAF TRBJ1-1 TRBV7-9